A single T cell receptor (beta chain) is shown here with its context. Antigen specificity is unknown. Germline values: CDR1 MNHNS, CDR2 SASEGT. V lost 5 bases and J lost 7; bases outside the gene matches: 6. CDR3 size: 13 residues. PCR used 60 Vbeta primers and 13 Jbeta primers. Some clones are missing from TCRdb's copy, which holds only in-frame ones; the method was immunoSEQ multiplex PCR. The repertoire holds about 120,000 clones, with around 84% as singletons. The sample belongs to a study of cytomegalovirus exposure and HLA in healthy donors. Findings and caveats of the study: Previously analyzed data showed that most TCR beta V segments were productive at a frequency of about 87% or about 30%. CMV serostatus was the sole immune exposure information available. The dataset shows that most TCR sequences were rare, while some public TCRs occurred in many donors.

This clonotype originated in a woman aged 25 to 39 in good health and CMV-seropositive. The V call is TRBV6-1, the J call TRBJ1-1; TRBD1 matches at 8 bases. The sample consisted of PBMCs. CDR3: CASSHRQGSEAFF. The CDR3, as DNA: TGTGCCAGCAGTCATCGACAGGGGAGTGAAGCTTTCTTT.